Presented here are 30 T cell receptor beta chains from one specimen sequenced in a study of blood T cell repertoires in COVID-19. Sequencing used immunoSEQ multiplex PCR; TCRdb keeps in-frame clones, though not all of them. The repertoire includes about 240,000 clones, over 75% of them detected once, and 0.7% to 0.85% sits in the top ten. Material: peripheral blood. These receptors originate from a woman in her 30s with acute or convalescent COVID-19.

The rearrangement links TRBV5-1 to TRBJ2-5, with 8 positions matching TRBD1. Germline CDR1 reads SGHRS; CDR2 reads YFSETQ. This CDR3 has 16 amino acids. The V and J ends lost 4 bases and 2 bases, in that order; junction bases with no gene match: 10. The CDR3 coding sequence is TGCGCCAGCAGCCAGACAGGGGTTTGGAAACAAGAGACCCAGTACTTC. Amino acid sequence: CASSQTGVWKQETQYF.

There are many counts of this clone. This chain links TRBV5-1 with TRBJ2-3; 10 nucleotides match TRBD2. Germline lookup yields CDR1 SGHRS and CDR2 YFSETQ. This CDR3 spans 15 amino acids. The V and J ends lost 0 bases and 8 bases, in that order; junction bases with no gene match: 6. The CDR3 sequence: CASSLAGAGGLTQYF. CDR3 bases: TGCGCCAGCAGCTTGGCCGGAGCGGGAGGGCTTACGCAGTATTTT.

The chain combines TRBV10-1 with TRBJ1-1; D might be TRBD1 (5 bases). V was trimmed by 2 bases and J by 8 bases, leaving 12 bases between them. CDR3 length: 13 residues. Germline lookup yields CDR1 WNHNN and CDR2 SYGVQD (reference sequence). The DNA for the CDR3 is TGCGCCAGCAGTGAGAAAAGGGGCCAAGAAGCTTTCTTT. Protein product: CASSEKRGQEAFF.

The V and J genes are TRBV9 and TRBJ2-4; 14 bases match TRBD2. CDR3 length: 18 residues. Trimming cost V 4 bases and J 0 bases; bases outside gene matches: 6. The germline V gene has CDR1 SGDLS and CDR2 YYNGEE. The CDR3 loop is CASSPGLAGALAKNIQYF. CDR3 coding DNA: TGTGCCAGCAGCCCGGGACTAGCGGGAGCTTTAGCCAAAAACATTCAGTACTTC.

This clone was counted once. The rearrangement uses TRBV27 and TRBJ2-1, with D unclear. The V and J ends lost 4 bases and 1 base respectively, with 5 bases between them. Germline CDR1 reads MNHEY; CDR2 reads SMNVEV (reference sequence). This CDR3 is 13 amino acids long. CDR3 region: CASSSRSYNEQFF. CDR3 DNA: TGTGCCAGCAGTTCCCGGTCCTACAATGAGCAGTTCTTC.

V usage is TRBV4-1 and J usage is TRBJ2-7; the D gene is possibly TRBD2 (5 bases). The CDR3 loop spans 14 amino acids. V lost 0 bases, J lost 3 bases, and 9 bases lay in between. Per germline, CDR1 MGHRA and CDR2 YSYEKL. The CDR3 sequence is CASSQDRRGYEQYF. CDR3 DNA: TGCGCCAGCAGCCAAGATCGACGGGGCTACGAGCAGTACTTC.

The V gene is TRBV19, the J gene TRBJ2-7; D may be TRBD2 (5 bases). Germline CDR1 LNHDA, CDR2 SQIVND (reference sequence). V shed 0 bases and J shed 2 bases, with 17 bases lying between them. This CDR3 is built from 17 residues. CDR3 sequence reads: CASSIDRGARATYEQYF. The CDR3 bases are TGTGCCAGTAGTATAGATCGGGGAGCGCGGGCGACCTACGAGCAGTACTTC.

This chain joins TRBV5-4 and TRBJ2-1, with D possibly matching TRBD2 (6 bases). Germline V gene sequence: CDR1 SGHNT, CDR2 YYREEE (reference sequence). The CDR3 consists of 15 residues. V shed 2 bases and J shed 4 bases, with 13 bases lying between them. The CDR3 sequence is CASSLPGVEYNEQFF. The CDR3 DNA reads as TGTGCCAGCAGCTTACCGGGAGTGGAGTACAATGAGCAGTTCTTC.

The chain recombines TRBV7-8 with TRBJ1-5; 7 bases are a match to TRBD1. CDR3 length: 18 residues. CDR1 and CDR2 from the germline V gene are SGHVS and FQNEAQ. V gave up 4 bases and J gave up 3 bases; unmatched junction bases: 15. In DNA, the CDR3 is TGTGCCAGCAGCTCAAAAAACCGGGACAGTTATAACAATCAGCCCCAGCATTTT. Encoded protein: CASSSKNRDSYNNQPQHF.

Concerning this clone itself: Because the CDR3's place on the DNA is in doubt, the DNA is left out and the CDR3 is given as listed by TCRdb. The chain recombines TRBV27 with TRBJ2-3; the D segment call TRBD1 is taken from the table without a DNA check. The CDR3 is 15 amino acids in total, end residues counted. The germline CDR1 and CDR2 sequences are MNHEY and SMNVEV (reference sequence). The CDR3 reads CASSFLAGGKDTQYF.

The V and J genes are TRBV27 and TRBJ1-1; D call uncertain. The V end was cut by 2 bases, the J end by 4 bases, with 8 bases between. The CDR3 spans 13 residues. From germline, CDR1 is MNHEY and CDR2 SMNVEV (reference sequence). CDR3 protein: CASSLVLATEAFF. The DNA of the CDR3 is TGTGCCAGCAGTTTAGTTTTGGCCACTGAAGCTTTCTTT.

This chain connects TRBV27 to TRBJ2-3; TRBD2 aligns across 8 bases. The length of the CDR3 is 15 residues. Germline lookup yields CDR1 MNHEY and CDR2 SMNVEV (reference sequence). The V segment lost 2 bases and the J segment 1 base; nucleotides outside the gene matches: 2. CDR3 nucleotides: TGTGCCAGCAGTTTAACTAGCGGCCGCACAGATACGCAGTATTTT. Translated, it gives CASSLTSGRTDTQYF.

In nucleotides, the CDR3 is TGTGCCTGGAGCGCGGGACTAGCAGATACGCAGTATTTT. Encoded protein: CAWSAGLADTQYF. This chain joins TRBV30 and TRBJ2-3; 8 bases fit TRBD2. Per germline, CDR1 GTSNPN and CDR2 SVGIG (reference sequence). The J segment lost 4 bases and the V segment lost 3 bases, leaving 3 bases of the junction unmatched. The CDR3 covers 13 residues. The variable domain in full, completed from reference TRBV30 and TRBJ2-3, reads SQTIHQWPATLVQPVGSPLSLECTVEGTSNPNLYWYRQAAGRGLQLLFYSVGIGQISSEVPQNLSASRPQDRQFILSSKKLLLSDSGFYLCAWSAGLADTQYFGPGTRLTVL.

CDR3 nucleotides: TGTGCCAGCAGCTTGGGACAGGGGGCCGCGATTGATTCACCCCTCCACTTT. Its translation: CASSLGQGAAIDSPLHF. The chain is built from TRBV5-4 and TRBJ1-6, with 10 bases identical to TRBD1. CDR3 size: 17 residues. Germline CDR1 SGHNT, CDR2 YYREEE (reference sequence). Trimming took 0 bases from V and 8 from J; bases not matched to a gene: 8.

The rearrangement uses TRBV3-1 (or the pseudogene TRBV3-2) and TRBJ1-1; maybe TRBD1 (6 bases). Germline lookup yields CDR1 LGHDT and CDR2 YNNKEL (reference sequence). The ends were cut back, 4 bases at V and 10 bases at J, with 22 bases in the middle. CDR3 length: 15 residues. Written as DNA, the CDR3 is TGTGCCAGCAGCCCCCCGGGGGGCGGCCGTAAGGGAGCTTTCTTT. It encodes CASSPPGGGRKGAFF.

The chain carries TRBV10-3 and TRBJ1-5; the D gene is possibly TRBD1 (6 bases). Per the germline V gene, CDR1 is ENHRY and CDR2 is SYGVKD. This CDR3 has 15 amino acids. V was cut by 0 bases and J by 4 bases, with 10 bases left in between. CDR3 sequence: CAISESGQGNQPQHF. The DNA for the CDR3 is TGTGCCATCAGTGAGTCTGGGCAGGGGAATCAGCCCCAGCATTTT.

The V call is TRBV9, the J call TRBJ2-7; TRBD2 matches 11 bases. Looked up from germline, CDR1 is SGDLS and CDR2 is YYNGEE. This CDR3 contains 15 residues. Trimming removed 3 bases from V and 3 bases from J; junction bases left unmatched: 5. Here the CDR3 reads CASSATSGSVYEQYF. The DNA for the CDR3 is TGTGCCAGCAGCGCAACTAGCGGGAGTGTCTACGAGCAGTACTTC. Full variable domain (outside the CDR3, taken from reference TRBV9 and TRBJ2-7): DSGVTQTPKHLITATGQRVTLRCSPRSGDLSVYWYQQSLDQGLQFLIQYYNGEERAKGNILERFSAQQFPDLHSELNLSSLELGDSALYFCASSATSGSVYEQYFGPGTRLTVT.

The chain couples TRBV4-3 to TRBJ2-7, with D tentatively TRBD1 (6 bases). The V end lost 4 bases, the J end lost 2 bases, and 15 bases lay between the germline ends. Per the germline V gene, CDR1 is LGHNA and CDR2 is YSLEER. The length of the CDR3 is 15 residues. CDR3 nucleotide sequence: TGCGCCAGCAGCCGCCTTACAGGGCCGACCTACGAGCAGTACTTC. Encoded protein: CASSRLTGPTYEQYF.

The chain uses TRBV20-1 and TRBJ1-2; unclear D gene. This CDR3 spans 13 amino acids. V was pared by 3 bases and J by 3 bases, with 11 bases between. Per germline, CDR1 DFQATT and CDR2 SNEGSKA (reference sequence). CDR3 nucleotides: TGCAGTGCTAGTTACGACGGAGACTATGGCTACACCTTC. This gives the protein CSASYDGDYGYTF.

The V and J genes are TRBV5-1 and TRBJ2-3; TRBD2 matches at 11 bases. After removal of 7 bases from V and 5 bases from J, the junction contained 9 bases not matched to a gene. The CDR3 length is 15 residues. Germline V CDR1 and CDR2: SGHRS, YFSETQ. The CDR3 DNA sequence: TGCGCCAGCCGGACGACTAGCGGGATAGAAGATACGCAGTATTTT. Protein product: CASRTTSGIEDTQYF.

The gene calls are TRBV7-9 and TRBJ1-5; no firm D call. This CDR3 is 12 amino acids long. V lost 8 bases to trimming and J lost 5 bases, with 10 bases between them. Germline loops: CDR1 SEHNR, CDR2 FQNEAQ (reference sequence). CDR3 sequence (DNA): TGTGCCAGCGCGTACGGTTATCAGCCCCAGCATTTT. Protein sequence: CASAYGYQPQHF.

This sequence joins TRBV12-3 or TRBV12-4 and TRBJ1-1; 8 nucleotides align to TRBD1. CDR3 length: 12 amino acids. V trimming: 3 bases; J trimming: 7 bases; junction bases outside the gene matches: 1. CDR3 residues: CASSFDRGEAFF. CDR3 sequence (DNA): TGTGCCAGCAGTTTCGACAGGGGTGAAGCTTTCTTT.

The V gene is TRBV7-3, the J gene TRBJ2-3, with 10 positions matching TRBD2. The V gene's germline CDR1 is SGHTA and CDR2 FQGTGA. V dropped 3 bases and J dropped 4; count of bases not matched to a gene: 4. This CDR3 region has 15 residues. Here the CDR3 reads CASSFLAGAPDTQYF. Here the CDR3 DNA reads TGTGCCAGCAGCTTTCTAGCGGGAGCCCCAGATACGCAGTATTTT.

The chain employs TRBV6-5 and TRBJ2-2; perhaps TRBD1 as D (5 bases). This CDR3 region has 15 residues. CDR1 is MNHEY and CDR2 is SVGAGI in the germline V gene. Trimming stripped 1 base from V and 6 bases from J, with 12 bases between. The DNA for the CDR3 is TGTGCCAGCAGTTACTTACAACCCAGGGCCGGGGAGCTGTTTTTT. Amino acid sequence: CASSYLQPRAGELFF.

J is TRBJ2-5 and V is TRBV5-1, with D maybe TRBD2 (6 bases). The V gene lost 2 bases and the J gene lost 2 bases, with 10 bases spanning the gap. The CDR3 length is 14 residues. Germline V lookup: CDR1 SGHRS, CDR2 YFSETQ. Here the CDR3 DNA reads TGCGCCAGCAGCTTAACCCGGGAGCAAGAGACCCAGTACTTC. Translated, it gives CASSLTREQETQYF. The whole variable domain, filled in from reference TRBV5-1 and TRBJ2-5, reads KAGVTQTPRYLIKTRGQQVTLSCSPISGHRSVSWYQQTPGQGLQFLFEYFSETQRNKGNFPGRFSGRQFSNSRSEMNVSTLELGDSALYLCASSLTREQETQYFGPGTRLLVL.

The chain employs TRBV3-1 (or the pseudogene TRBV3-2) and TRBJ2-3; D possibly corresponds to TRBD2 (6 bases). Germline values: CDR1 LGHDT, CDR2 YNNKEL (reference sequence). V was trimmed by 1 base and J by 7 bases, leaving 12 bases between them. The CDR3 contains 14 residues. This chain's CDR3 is CASSQGLEVYTQYF. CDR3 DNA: TGTGCCAGCAGCCAAGGACTAGAAGTGTATACGCAGTATTTT.

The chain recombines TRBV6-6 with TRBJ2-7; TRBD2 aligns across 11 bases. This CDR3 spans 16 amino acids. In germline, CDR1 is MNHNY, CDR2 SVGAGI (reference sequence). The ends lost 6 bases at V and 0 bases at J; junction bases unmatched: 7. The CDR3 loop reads CASSQPSGRPSYEQYF. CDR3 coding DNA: TGTGCCAGCAGCCAACCTAGCGGGAGGCCCTCCTACGAGCAGTACTTC.

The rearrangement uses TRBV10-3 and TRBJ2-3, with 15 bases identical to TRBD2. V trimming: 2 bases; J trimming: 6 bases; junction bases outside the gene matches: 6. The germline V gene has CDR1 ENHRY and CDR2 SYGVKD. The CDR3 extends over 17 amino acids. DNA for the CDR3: TGTGCCATCAGTGAGGTATTCGGACTAGCGGGGGGGGATACGCAGTATTTT. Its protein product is CAISEVFGLAGGDTQYF.

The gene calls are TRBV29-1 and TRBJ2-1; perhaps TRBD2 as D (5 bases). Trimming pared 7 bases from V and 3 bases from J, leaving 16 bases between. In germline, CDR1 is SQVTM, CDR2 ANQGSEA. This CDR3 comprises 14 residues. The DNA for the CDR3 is TGCAGCGCCGATAGCGCGATCGACTACAATGAGCAGTTCTTC. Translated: CSADSAIDYNEQFF.

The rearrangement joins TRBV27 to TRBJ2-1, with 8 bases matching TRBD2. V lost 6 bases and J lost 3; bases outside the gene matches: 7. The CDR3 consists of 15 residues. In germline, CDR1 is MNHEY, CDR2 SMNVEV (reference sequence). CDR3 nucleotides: TGTGCCAGCAGGAGCGGGAGAGGAGGCTACAATGAGCAGTTCTTC. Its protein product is CASRSGRGGYNEQFF.